This TCR beta chain is from a study of graft-versus-host responses after intestinal transplantation. Across the whole study: Each transplant was multivisceral, liver-intestinal, or isolated intestinal. Anti-thymocyte globulin induction, then tacrolimus and steroids for two to four years, went to all recipients.

The study, taken as a whole, reports: In patients with graft-donor T cell macrochimerism, allograft graft-versus-host to host-versus-graft clonal ratios were high. Some GvH clones were seen earlier in gut or blood, suggesting intestinal origin.

A remark on this clone: As yet, its antigen is unknown.

Germline CDR1 MNHNS, CDR2 SASEGT. The CDR3 consists of 14 residues. V was cut by 10 bases and J by 1 base, with 11 bases left in between. Here immunoSEQ multiplex PCR was the method, and the copy in TCRdb shows in-frame clones only, minus some. This table has more than 95,000 clones, roughly nine tenths appearing once. The origin of this receptor is a human donor who received an intestinal transplant. Sequencing used unstimulated CD4+ T cells sorted from spleen or lymph node cells, obtained before intestinal transplant. The chain uses TRBV6-1 and TRBJ1-6, with D tentatively TRBD1 (6 bases). CDR3 nucleotide sequence: TGTGCCACCGGAACAGGGTCCTATAATTCACCCCTCCACTTT. Translation gives CATGTGSYNSPLHF.